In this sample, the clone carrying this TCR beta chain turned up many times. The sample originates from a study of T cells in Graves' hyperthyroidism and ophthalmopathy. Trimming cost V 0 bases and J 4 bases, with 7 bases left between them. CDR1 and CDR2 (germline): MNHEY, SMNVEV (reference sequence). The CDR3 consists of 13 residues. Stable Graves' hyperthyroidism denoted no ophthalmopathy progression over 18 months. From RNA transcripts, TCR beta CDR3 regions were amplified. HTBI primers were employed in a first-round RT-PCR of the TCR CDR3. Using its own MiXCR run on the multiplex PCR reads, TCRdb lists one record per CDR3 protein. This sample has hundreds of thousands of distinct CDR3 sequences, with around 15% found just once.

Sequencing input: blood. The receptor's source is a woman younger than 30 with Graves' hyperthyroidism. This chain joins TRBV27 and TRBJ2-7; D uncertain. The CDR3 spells CASSLSKAYEQYF. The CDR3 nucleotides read TGTGCCAGCAGTTTATCGAAGGCATACGAGCAGTACTTC.